This entry lists 2 T cell receptor beta chains sequenced from one sample in a study of cytomegalovirus exposure and HLA in healthy donors. 13 Jbeta primers and 60 Vbeta primers were used for the PCR. Data came from immunoSEQ multiplex PCR; TCRdb stores just in-frame clones and leaves some out. The table includes more than 150,000 clones, about 85% detected once. The sample taken for sequencing was PBMCs. All receptors come from a woman younger than 35 in good health and CMV-seronegative.

This chain connects TRBV6-5 to TRBJ2-7; 8 nucleotides match TRBD2. V shed 7 bases and J 0 bases; nucleotides not matched to a gene: 5. Germline V CDR1 and CDR2: MNHEY, SVGAGI. The CDR3 covers 14 residues. DNA of the CDR3: TGTGCCAGCACTTCGAGCGGGAGCTCCTACGAGCAGTACTTC. Residues: CASTSSGSSYEQYF.

This chain joins TRBV4-1 and TRBJ2-7, with 9 nucleotides matching TRBD1. The CDR3 length is 16 residues. Trimming cost V 1 base and J 1 base; bases outside gene matches: 5. Per germline, CDR1 MGHRA and CDR2 YSYEKL. The CDR3 bases are TGCGCCAGCAGCCAAGGCCCCGGGACAGGGTCCTACGAGCAGTACTTC. Translated, it gives CASSQGPGTGSYEQYF.